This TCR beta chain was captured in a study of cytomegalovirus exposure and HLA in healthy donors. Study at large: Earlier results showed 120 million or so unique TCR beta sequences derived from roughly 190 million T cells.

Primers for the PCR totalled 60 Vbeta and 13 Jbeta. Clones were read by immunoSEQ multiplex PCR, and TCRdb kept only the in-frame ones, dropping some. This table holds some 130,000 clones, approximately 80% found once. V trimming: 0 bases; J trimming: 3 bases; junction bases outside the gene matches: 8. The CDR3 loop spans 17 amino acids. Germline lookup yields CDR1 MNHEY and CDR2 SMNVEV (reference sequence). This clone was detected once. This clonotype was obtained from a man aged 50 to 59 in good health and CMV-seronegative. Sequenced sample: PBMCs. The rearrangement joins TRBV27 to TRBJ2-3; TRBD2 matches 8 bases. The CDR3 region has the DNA TGTGCCAGCAGTTTATCGTCGGGAGGGCCTTTTACAGATACGCAGTATTTT. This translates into CASSLSSGGPFTDTQYF.